This T cell receptor beta chain was recorded in a study of T cells in Graves' hyperthyroidism and ophthalmopathy. The study's findings and limits: Most expanded thyroid clonotypes above 0.001 also appeared in blood.

Losses at the gene ends were 5 bases for V and 0 bases for J; bases not matched to a gene: 10. From germline, CDR1 is SQVTM and CDR2 ANQGSEA. CDR3 length: 15 amino acids. Note on this clonotype: Its antigen is as yet unknown.

What was amplified from RNA transcripts were TCR beta CDR3 regions. The HTBI primer set served for first-round RT-PCR of the TCR CDR3. TCRdb independently ran MiXCR on the multiplex PCR reads; one entry per CDR3 protein. Found here are more than 150,000 distinct CDR3 sequences, over 15% of them singletons; the top ten hold 25% to 30%. This TCR derives from a woman in her forties or fifties with Graves' hyperthyroidism. This chain joins TRBV29-1 and TRBJ2-7, with 7 bases aligning to TRBD1. Sequenced material: blood. The CDR3 is CSVTTGTVRSYEQYF. CDR3 bases: TGCAGCGTTACTACCGGGACAGTGCGCTCCTACGAGCAGTACTTC.